This TCR beta chain derives from a study of cytomegalovirus exposure and HLA in healthy donors. General study results and limits: The authors enumerated roughly 180 TCR beta chains as linked to cytomegalovirus. When a later analysis compared HLA-associated TCR beta chains with equally common others, the HLA-associated chains turned out to be more clonally expanded and to have lower generation probabilities.

Researchers ran the PCR with 60 Vbeta and 13 Jbeta primers. The repertoire was sequenced with immunoSEQ multiplex PCR; TCRdb's copy has only in-frame clones and lacks some. This sample has about 150,000 clones, with roughly 68% found just once. The V segment lost 1 base and the J segment 4 bases; nucleotides outside the gene matches: 5. The CDR3 loop spans 15 amino acids. The germline V gene has CDR1 GTSNPN and CDR2 SVGIG (reference sequence). This clone has a handful of counts. As yet, its antigen is unknown. The chain combines TRBV30 with TRBJ2-1; 9 bases are a match to TRBD2. This receptor was obtained from a man in his fifties or sixties in good health and CMV-seronegative. The sample taken for sequencing was PBMCs. Written as DNA, the CDR3 is TGTGCCTGGAGTGCCCTGGGACTAGCTTACAATGAGCAGTTCTTC. Translating gives CAWSALGLAYNEQFF.